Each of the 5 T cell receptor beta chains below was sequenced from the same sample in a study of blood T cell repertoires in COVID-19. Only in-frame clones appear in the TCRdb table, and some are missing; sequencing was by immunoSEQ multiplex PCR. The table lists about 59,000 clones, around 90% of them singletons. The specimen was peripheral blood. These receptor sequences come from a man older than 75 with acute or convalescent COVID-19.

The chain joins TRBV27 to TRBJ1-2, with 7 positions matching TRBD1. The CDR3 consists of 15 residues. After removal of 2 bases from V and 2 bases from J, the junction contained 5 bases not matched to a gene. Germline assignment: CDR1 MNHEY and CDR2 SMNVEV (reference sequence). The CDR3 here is CASSLAGGSNYGYTF. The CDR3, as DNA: TGTGCCAGCAGTTTAGCAGGGGGATCCAACTATGGCTACACCTTC.

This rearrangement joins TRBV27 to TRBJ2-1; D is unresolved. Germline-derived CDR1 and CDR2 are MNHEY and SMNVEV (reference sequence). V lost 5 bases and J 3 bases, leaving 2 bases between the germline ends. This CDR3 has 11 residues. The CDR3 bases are TGTGCCAGCAGTCACTACAATGAGCAGTTCTTC. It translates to CASSHYNEQFF.

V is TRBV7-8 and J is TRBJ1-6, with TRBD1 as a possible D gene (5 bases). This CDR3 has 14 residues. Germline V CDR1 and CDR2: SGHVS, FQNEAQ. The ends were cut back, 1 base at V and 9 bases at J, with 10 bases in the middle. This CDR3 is CASSLGGQGSPLHF. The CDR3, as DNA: TGTGCCAGCAGCTTAGGCGGACAAGGTTCACCCCTCCACTTT.

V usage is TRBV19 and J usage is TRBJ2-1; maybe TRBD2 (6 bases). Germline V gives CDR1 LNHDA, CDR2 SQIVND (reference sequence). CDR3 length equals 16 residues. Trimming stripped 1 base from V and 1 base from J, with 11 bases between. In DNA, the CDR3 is TGTGCCAGTAGTATAGTGGCCGGGGGATCCTACAATGAGCAGTTCTTC. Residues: CASSIVAGGSYNEQFF.

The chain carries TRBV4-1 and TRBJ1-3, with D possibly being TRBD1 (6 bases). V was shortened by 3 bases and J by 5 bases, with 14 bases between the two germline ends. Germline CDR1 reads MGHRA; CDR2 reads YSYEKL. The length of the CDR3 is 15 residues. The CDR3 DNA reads TGCGCCAGCAGCCAGTGGACAGTATCTAGAAACACCATATATTTT. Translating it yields CASSQWTVSRNTIYF.